The 30 T cell receptor beta chains listed next were all sequenced from one sample in a study of T cells in Graves' hyperthyroidism and ophthalmopathy. TCR beta CDR3 sequences were amplified from RNA transcripts. Initially, a first-round RT-PCR of the TCR CDR3 employed the HTBI primer set. TCRdb re-derived calls from the multiplex PCR reads in MiXCR, one entry per CDR3 protein. The sample has hundreds of thousands of distinct CDR3 sequences, just over 35% seen once. Sequenced material: blood. These receptors were obtained from a woman between 40 and 50 years old with Graves' hyperthyroidism.

The chain joins TRBV6-1 to TRBJ2-2, with D unclear. The CDR3 contains 13 residues. Trimming removed 5 bases at V and 6 bases at J, with 10 bases between. Germline V gives CDR1 MNHNS, CDR2 SASEGT. DNA of the CDR3: TGTGCCAGCAGTCTGACACGTCCCGGGGAGCTGTTTTTT. Residues: CASSLTRPGELFF.

The chain couples TRBV25-1 to TRBJ2-2; weak D call: TRBD2 (5 bases). Germline V CDR1 and CDR2: MGHDK, SYGVNS. With 8 bases removed from V and 6 bases from J, the gap between germline ends came to 22 bases. The CDR3 is made up of 16 amino acids. CDR3 DNA: TGTGCCAGCCGCAGTTTTGAAGAGGGAAGGGCCGGGGAGCTGTTTTTT. It is translated as CASRSFEEGRAGELFF.

The CDR3 bases are TGTGCCAGCAGCCCGACAGGGGGGAGTATACCCCTCCACTTT. Amino acids: CASSPTGGSIPLHF. The chain links TRBV7-2 to TRBJ1-6; 9 bases are a match to TRBD1. The CDR3 is 14 amino acids. V trimming: 5 bases; J trimming: 12 bases; junction bases outside the gene matches: 8. CDR1 and CDR2 from the germline V gene are SGHTA and FQGNSA.

This clonotype was seen a few times. This chain uses TRBV3-1 with TRBJ1-6; D is uncertain. V was cut by 2 bases and J by 9 bases, with 5 bases left in between. CDR1 LGHDT and CDR2 YNNKEL come from the germline V gene (reference sequence). The CDR3 contains 12 residues. CDR3 amino acids: CASSQLASPLHF. CDR3 coding DNA: TGTGCCAGCAGCCAACTAGCTTCACCCCTCCACTTT.

The chain links TRBV19 to TRBJ1-5; D not resolved. The V end lost 3 bases, the J end lost 6 bases, and 9 bases lay between the germline ends. Germline CDR1 reads LNHDA; CDR2 reads SQIVND (reference sequence). The CDR3 contains 13 residues. The CDR3 coding sequence is TGTGCCAGTAGTATGGAAGTAATTCAGCCCCAGCATTTT. Protein product: CASSMEVIQPQHF.

This clonotype was observed a handful of times. The gene calls are TRBV24-1 and TRBJ2-3; D uncertain. The CDR3 covers 13 residues. The V gene's germline CDR1 is KGHDR and CDR2 SFDVKD. Trimming stripped 4 bases from V and 2 bases from J, with 6 bases between. The CDR3 bases are TGTGCCACCAGTGACGCGTACACAGATACGCAGTATTTT. Protein product: CATSDAYTDTQYF.

V is TRBV6-1 and J is TRBJ2-7, with D possibly being TRBD2 (6 bases). Germline V lookup: CDR1 MNHNS, CDR2 SASEGT. V shed 7 bases and J shed 3 bases, with 19 bases lying between them. The CDR3 is 15 amino acids. CDR3 residues: CASMGLTYPSYEQYF. The CDR3 DNA is TGTGCCAGCATGGGACTGACTTACCCGAGCTACGAGCAGTACTTC.

V usage is TRBV6-5 and J usage is TRBJ1-5; 8 nucleotides match TRBD1. This CDR3 comprises 14 residues. CDR1 and CDR2 (germline): MNHEY, SVGAGI. With V trimmed by 5 bases and J by 5 bases, 5 bases remained unmatched. This CDR3 is CASSEGQEYQPQHF. In DNA form, the CDR3 reads TGTGCCAGCAGTGAGGGACAGGAATATCAGCCCCAGCATTTT.

The genes are TRBV6-2 or TRBV6-3 and TRBJ2-7; D is ambiguous. Trimming pared 0 bases from V and 3 bases from J, leaving 15 bases between. Germline values: CDR1 MNHEY, CDR2 SVGEGT. The CDR3 is 16 residues long. CDR3 DNA: TGTGCCAGCAGTTACTCGTATGATCATTACGGCTACGAGCAGTACTTC. It translates to CASSYSYDHYGYEQYF.

The chain combines TRBV2 with TRBJ1-6, with TRBD1 identical over 8 bases. J gave up 10 bases and V 7 bases, and 15 bases lay outside the gene matches. CDR1 and CDR2 from the germline V gene are SNHLY and FYNNEI. This CDR3 has 16 amino acids. The DNA for the CDR3 is TGTGCCAGCATTACCGGGGGCGGACAGGGAAGGTCACCCCTCCACTTT. As protein: CASITGGGQGRSPLHF.

The chain links TRBV20-1 to TRBJ2-5; 8 nucleotides line up with TRBD1. With V trimmed by 5 bases and J by 11 bases, 13 bases remained unmatched. CDR3 length equals 13 residues. Germline assignment: CDR1 DFQATT and CDR2 SNEGSKA (reference sequence). The CDR3 region is CSAPQGGTDTQYF. DNA for the CDR3: TGCAGTGCTCCACAGGGGGGCACAGATACGCAGTACTTC.

The chain is built from TRBV5-6 and TRBJ2-5; 9 bases match TRBD2. This CDR3 region has 14 residues. The V and J ends lost 7 bases and 3 bases, in that order; junction bases with no gene match: 7. Germline CDR1 is SGHDT and CDR2 is YYEEEE. CDR3 sequence reads: CASCRLAEEETQYF. The CDR3 DNA reads as TGTGCCAGCTGCCGACTAGCGGAAGAAGAGACCCAGTACTTC.

This clonotype was seen many times. This sequence joins TRBV2 and TRBJ2-7; 11 bases line up with TRBD1. The tail of the sequence fits TRBJ2-1 better, so the J call may be wrong. This CDR3 contains 14 residues. CDR1 and CDR2 (germline): SNHLY, FYNNEI. The CDR3 spells CASRPGQGVIEQFF. CDR3 nucleotides: TGTGCCAGCAGGCCGGGACAGGGGGTCATTGAGCAGTTCTTC.

This clonotype was seen repeatedly, ten times or more. This sequence joins TRBV15 and TRBJ1-1, with unresolved D. V was clipped by 5 bases and J by 6 bases, with 16 bases between them. Germline CDR1 LNHNV, CDR2 YYDKDF (reference sequence). The CDR3 contains 14 residues. The CDR3 protein is CATSAYALRSEAFF. CDR3 DNA sequence: TGTGCCACCAGCGCCTATGCACTCAGGTCTGAAGCTTTCTTT.

The sample holds a few counts of this clonotype. V and J are TRBV12-3 or TRBV12-4 and TRBJ1-1, with a weak D call TRBD1 (6 bases). V lost 7 bases, J lost 8 bases, and 17 bases lay in between. The CDR3 has 13 amino acids. CDR3 DNA: TGTGCCAGCACCCTCACGGGGGGGCCCGAAGCTTTCTTT. It encodes CASTLTGGPEAFF.

In the case of this clonotype: Relative to the germline gene, one junction end is altered; a read error may explain this. The CDR3 coding sequence is TGCGCCAGCAGTGAGACGGGGAATCAGCCCCGGCATTTT. It encodes CASSETGNQPRHF. The V and J genes are TRBV10-2 and TRBJ1-5; D is uncertain. Germline lookup yields CDR1 WSHSY and CDR2 SAAADI. The CDR3 loop spans 13 amino acids.

Points on this clonotype: The junction does not match germline at one end; this may be a read error. The genes are TRBV2 and TRBJ1-4; 7 bases are shared with TRBD1. Germline V gene data show CDR1 as SNHLY and CDR2 as FYNNEI. The CDR3 sequence is 15 residues long. In nucleotides, the CDR3 is TGTGCCAGCAGCCCCGGACAGGCAACTAGTGAAAAACTGTTTTTT. It codes for CASSPGQATSEKLFF.

In regard to this clonotype: Given a much more abundant clone one base away, this may be a read error. This rearrangement joins TRBV13 to TRBJ2-7; D possibly corresponds to TRBD1 (6 bases). The CDR3 has 15 residues. Germline CDR1 PRHDT, CDR2 FYEKMQ (reference sequence). The DNA for the CDR3 is TGTACCAGCAGTTCGATGACAGGCAAAACCTACGAGCAGTACTTC. Its protein is CTSSSMTGKTYEQYF.

This clonotype was observed at least ten times. V is TRBV29-1 and J is TRBJ1-2; TRBD1 aligns across 8 bases. This CDR3 is built from 12 residues. V lost 3 bases to trimming and J lost 7 bases; unmatched junction nucleotides: 4. Germline values: CDR1 SQVTM, CDR2 ANQGSEA. The CDR3 DNA reads as TGCAGCGTTGACAGGGGGCGCGGTGGCTACACCTTC. It specifies CSVDRGRGGYTF.

The CDR3 loop reads CASSYIPLRSTEAFF. In DNA form, the CDR3 reads TGTGCCAGCAGCTATATACCCCTGCGGAGCACTGAAGCTTTCTTT. The V call is TRBV7-2, the J call TRBJ1-1; D is undetermined. Germline V gene lookup returns CDR1 SGHTA and CDR2 FQGNSA. The CDR3 is 15 residues long. V was clipped by 4 bases and J by 4 bases, with 16 bases between them. Supplemented by reference TRBV7-2 and TRBJ1-1, the full variable domain reads GAGVSQSPSNKVTEKGKDVELRCDPISGHTALYWYRQSLGQGLEFLIYFQGNSAPDKSGLPSDRFSAERTGGSVSTLTIQRTQQEDSAVYLCASSYIPLRSTEAFFGQGTRLTVV.

This clonotype came up many times. J is TRBJ1-5 and V is TRBV7-6, with D possibly being TRBD1 (5 bases). The length of the CDR3 is 15 residues. The germline V gene encodes CDR1 SGHVS and CDR2 FNYEAQ. V lost 1 base to trimming and J lost 6 bases, with 13 bases between them. CDR3 sequence: CASSLGGVVGQPQHF. CDR3 in DNA: TGTGCCAGCAGCTTAGGAGGGGTCGTAGGTCAGCCCCAGCATTTT.

The V call is TRBV5-1, the J call TRBJ2-5, with 7 positions matching TRBD1. There are 16 residues in the CDR3. The germline V gene has CDR1 SGHRS and CDR2 YFSETQ. Trimming took 1 base from V and 2 from J; bases not matched to a gene: 8. The CDR3 spells CASSLYQAGGQETQYF. In DNA form, the CDR3 reads TGCGCCAGCAGCTTGTACCAGGCAGGGGGACAAGAGACCCAGTACTTC.

This clonotype was detected ten times or more. This sequence joins TRBV7-2 and TRBJ1-6; 7 bases line up with TRBD1. V lost 6 bases to trimming and J lost 0 bases; unmatched junction nucleotides: 5. The CDR3 consists of 16 residues. Germline V gives CDR1 SGHTA, CDR2 FQGNSA. CDR3: CASSYRQGSYNSPLHF. The CDR3 nucleotides are TGTGCCAGCAGTTACCGACAGGGCTCCTATAATTCACCCCTCCACTTT.

There are a few counts of this clonotype. This may arise from a read error, as a much more abundant clone is one base away. The chain is built from TRBV12-3 or TRBV12-4 and TRBJ1-1; D not resolved. The germline V and J ends were trimmed by 6 bases and 1 base, with 9 bases remaining between them. The CDR3 is 13 residues long. As DNA, the CDR3 is TGTGCCAGCAGACCTCAGGAGAACACTGAAGCTTTCTTT. Residues: CASRPQENTEAFF.

At least ten counts were recorded for this clonotype. This chain uses TRBV7-6 with TRBJ1-6; D perhaps matches TRBD1 (5 bases). Germline CDR1 reads SGHVS; CDR2 reads FNYEAQ. CDR3 length: 13 amino acids. The V end lost 5 bases, the J end lost 14 bases, and 16 bases lay between the germline ends. CDR3 nucleotides: TGTGCCAGCAGCACTGGTGGGGCCCTTTCCCTCCACTTT. Translation: CASSTGGALSLHF.

This clonotype was found many times. The chain couples TRBV20-1 to TRBJ2-7; TRBD1 matches 9 bases. V shed 3 bases, J shed 3 bases, and the junction held 3 bases outside the gene matches. The length of the CDR3 is 13 residues. Germline loops: CDR1 DFQATT, CDR2 SNEGSKA (reference sequence). This chain's CDR3 is CSARRDRVYEQYF. The DNA of the CDR3 is TGCAGTGCTAGGAGGGACAGGGTCTACGAGCAGTACTTC.

This clonotype has a handful of counts. The rearrangement joins TRBV7-2 to TRBJ1-1; D unclear. V was cut by 6 bases and J by 3 bases, with 14 bases left in between. Germline CDR1 SGHTA, CDR2 FQGNSA. The CDR3 totals 14 residues. The CDR3, as DNA: TGTGCCAGCAGTTTTTTCCAAACCGACACTGAAGCTTTCTTT. Translated, it gives CASSFFQTDTEAFF.

This clonotype was observed a single time. This rearrangement joins TRBV12-3 or TRBV12-4 to TRBJ2-7; 7 bases are a match to TRBD1. J lost 7 bases, V lost 5 bases, and 11 bases had no gene match. The CDR3 loop spans 14 amino acids. The CDR3 protein is CASSPGTATQEQYF. The CDR3 nucleotides read TGTGCCAGCAGTCCCGGGACAGCGACCCAAGAGCAGTACTTC.

This clonotype was seen a few times. V gene TRBV13 combines with J gene TRBJ2-5; D is perhaps TRBD2 (5 bases). The V end lost 1 base, the J end lost 0 bases, and 12 bases lay between the germline ends. Germline V lookup: CDR1 PRHDT, CDR2 FYEKMQ (reference sequence). The CDR3 is made up of 16 amino acids. CDR3: CASSLESGADQETQYF. The DNA of the CDR3 is TGTGCCAGCAGCTTAGAGTCAGGAGCGGACCAAGAGACCCAGTACTTC.

V gene TRBV20-1 combines with J gene TRBJ1-2; perhaps TRBD1 as D (6 bases). This CDR3 spans 13 amino acids. Trimming shortened V by 0 bases and J by 6 bases, and 11 bases separated the two germline ends. CDR1 DFQATT and CDR2 SNEGSKA come from the germline V gene (reference sequence). The CDR3 region has the DNA TGCAGTGCTAGAGAGTCAGGGGTGGATGGCTACACCTTC. It codes for CSARESGVDGYTF.